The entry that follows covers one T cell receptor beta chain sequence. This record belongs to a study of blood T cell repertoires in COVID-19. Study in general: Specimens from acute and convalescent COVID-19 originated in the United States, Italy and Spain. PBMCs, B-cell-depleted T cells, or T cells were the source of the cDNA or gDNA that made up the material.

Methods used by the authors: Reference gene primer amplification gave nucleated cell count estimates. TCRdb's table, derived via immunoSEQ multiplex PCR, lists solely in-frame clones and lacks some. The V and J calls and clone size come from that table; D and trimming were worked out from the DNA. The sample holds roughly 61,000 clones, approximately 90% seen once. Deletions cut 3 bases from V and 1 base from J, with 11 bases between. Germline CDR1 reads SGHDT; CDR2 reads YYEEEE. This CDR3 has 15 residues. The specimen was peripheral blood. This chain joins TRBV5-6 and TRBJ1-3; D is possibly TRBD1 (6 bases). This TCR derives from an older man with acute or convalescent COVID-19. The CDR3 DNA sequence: TGTGCCAGCAGCTCCGGACAGCAGTCTGGAAACACCATATATTTT. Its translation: CASSSGQQSGNTIYF.